A single sample gave rise to the 30 T cell receptor beta chains below, sequenced in a study of Graves' ophthalmopathy and Graves' hyperthyroidism. Amplification targeted the TCR beta CDR3 regions, with RNA transcripts as the source material. The first round was an RT-PCR with HTBI primers, and the second round was a multiplex PCR. MiXCR, applied by TCRdb to the multiplex PCR reads, yields one record per CDR3 protein. The top ten clones hold 2.4% of a sample with a few hundred thousand distinct CDR3 sequences, about a sixth of them seen once. The sample taken for sequencing was peripheral blood. The origin of the receptors is an adult woman with stable Graves' hyperthyroidism.

In this sample, this clonotype turned up a few times. Here the CDR3 reads CASSQGQGETYEQYF. Here the CDR3 DNA reads TGTGCCAGCAGCCAAGGGCAGGGGGAGACTTACGAGCAGTACTTC. The V gene is TRBV4-2, the J gene TRBJ2-7; 7 bases are a match to TRBD1. Germline V CDR1 and CDR2: LGHNA, YNFKEQ. J gave up 4 bases and V 1 base, and 7 bases lay outside the gene matches. This CDR3 comprises 15 residues.

This clonotype was counted at least ten times. The chain combines TRBV5-5 with TRBJ2-2; 7 bases fit TRBD2. V gave up 0 bases and J gave up 3 bases; unmatched junction bases: 5. The CDR3 loop spans 16 amino acids. The germline gives CDR1 SGHKS, CDR2 YYEKEE (reference sequence). This CDR3 reads CASSLAGTTHTGELFF. The CDR3 bases are TGTGCCAGCAGCTTGGCCGGGACTACCCACACCGGGGAGCTGTTTTTT. Variable domain in full (rest from reference TRBV5-5 and TRBJ2-2): DAGVTQSPTHLIKTRGQQVTLRCSPISGHKSVSWYQQVLGQGPQFIFQYYEKEERGRGNFPDRFSARQFPNYSSELNVNALLLGDSALYLCASSLAGTTHTGELFFGEGSRLTVL.

CDR3 sequence reads: CSATDFNSPLHF. The CDR3 DNA reads as TGCAGTGCAACAGACTTTAATTCACCCCTCCACTTT. The chain links TRBV20-1 to TRBJ1-6; D gene uncertain. The CDR3 runs to 12 residues. Germline CDR1 DFQATT, CDR2 SNEGSKA (reference sequence). V was shortened by 6 bases and J by 6 bases, with 9 bases between the two germline ends.

This clonotype was picked up many times. The chain carries TRBV5-1 and TRBJ2-7; D unclear. Germline V lookup: CDR1 SGHRS, CDR2 YFSETQ. CDR3 length: 13 amino acids. V dropped 4 bases and J dropped 6 bases, with 14 bases sitting between them. The CDR3 sequence is CASSPSGGFEQYF. The CDR3 nucleotides read TGCGCCAGCAGCCCCTCGGGTGGGTTCGAGCAGTACTTC.

This clonotype was found many times. The chain joins TRBV6-5 to TRBJ2-7; TRBD2 aligns across 12 bases. Trimming removed 0 bases from V and 9 bases from J; junction bases left unmatched: 6. This CDR3 comprises 15 residues. Germline assignment: CDR1 MNHEY and CDR2 SVGAGI. The CDR3 protein is CASSYSASGRAVQYF. Here the CDR3 DNA reads TGTGCCAGCAGTTACTCGGCTAGCGGGAGGGCCGTGCAGTACTTC.

This chain links TRBV4-1 with TRBJ1-5; TRBD1 is a possible D gene (6 bases). Germline V gene lookup returns CDR1 MGHRA and CDR2 YSYEKL. The CDR3 consists of 17 residues. The V gene lost 0 bases and the J gene lost 0 bases, with 12 bases spanning the gap. This chain's CDR3 is CASSQDGTGYSNQPQHF. The CDR3, as DNA: TGCGCCAGCAGCCAAGATGGTACAGGGTATAGCAATCAGCCCCAGCATTTT.

This clonotype came up many times. This chain joins TRBV28 and TRBJ1-2; tentative D call: TRBD1 (5 bases). This CDR3 region has 13 residues. V lost 6 bases to trimming and J lost 4 bases, with 12 bases between them. Germline V gene sequence: CDR1 MDHEN, CDR2 SYDVKM. CDR3 in amino acids: CASSQTGPYGYTF. In nucleotides, the CDR3 is TGTGCCAGCAGCCAAACGGGGCCCTATGGCTACACCTTC.

To note about this clonotype: Germline and junction disagree at one end, which may indicate a read error. This sequence joins TRBV11-2 and TRBJ2-7; D uncertain. The CDR3 loop spans 14 amino acids. Germline values: CDR1 SGHAT, CDR2 FQNNGV. The CDR3: CASSARLKSYEQYF. The CDR3 coding sequence is TGTGCCAGCAGCGCACGCCTGAAGTCCTACGAGCAGTACTTT. The variable domain in full, completed from reference TRBV11-2 and TRBJ2-7, reads EAGVAQSPRYKIIEKRQSVAFWCNPISGHATLYWYQQILGQGPKLLIQFQNNGVVDDSQLPKDRFSAERLKGVDSTLKIQPAKLEDSAVYLCASSARLKSYEQYFGPGTRLTVT.

This clonotype came up many times. V is TRBV28 and J is TRBJ2-7; 14 nucleotides agree with TRBD2. The germline V gene has CDR1 MDHEN and CDR2 SYDVKM. Unmatched junction bases numbered 6, after V lost 6 bases and J lost 2 bases. This CDR3 is 16 amino acids long. CDR3 amino acids: CASRLGLAGGTYEQYF. CDR3 in DNA: TGTGCCAGCAGACTAGGACTAGCGGGAGGCACCTACGAGCAGTACTTC. Full variable domain (remainder filled in from reference TRBV28 and TRBJ2-7): DVKVTQSSRYLVKRTGEKVFLECVQDMDHENMFWYRQDPGLGLRLIYFSYDVKMKEKGDIPEGYSVSREKKERFSLILESASTNQTSMYLCASRLGLAGGTYEQYFGPGTRLTVT.

The chain couples TRBV12-3 or TRBV12-4 to TRBJ1-3; 8 bases match TRBD1. Germline trimming cut 1 base from V and 4 bases from J; bases unmatched to any gene: 6. This CDR3 has 16 amino acids. The CDR3 coding sequence is TGTGCCAGCAGTTTAGGCGCGACAGGGGCCGGAAACACCATATATTTT. Its protein product is CASSLGATGAGNTIYF.

There are many counts of this clonotype. The V and J genes are TRBV6-5 and TRBJ1-1; no firm D call. Germline CDR1 MNHEY, CDR2 SVGAGI. V shed 1 base and J shed 1 base, with 7 bases lying between them. The CDR3 totals 14 residues. CDR3 nucleotides: TGTGCCAGCAGTTACTACGTCGAGAACACTGAAGCTTTCTTT. Translation: CASSYYVENTEAFF.

The chain combines TRBV19 with TRBJ1-2; 9 bases map to TRBD1. With V trimmed by 4 bases and J by 3 bases, 9 bases remained unmatched. The CDR3 sequence is 16 residues long. Germline CDR1 reads LNHDA; CDR2 reads SQIVND (reference sequence). The CDR3 is CASSSPGTGSYYGYTF. The CDR3 DNA reads as TGTGCCAGTAGTAGTCCCGGGACAGGGTCGTACTATGGCTACACCTTC.

This clonotype appeared many times. The CDR3 is CASLEQGHTEAFF. The DNA of the CDR3 is TGTGCCAGCCTAGAGCAGGGTCACACTGAAGCTTTCTTT. The chain recombines TRBV19 with TRBJ1-1; maybe TRBD1 (5 bases). Trimming pared 9 bases from V and 3 bases from J, leaving 14 bases between. The CDR3 is 13 amino acids. In germline, CDR1 is LNHDA, CDR2 SQIVND (reference sequence). Full variable domain (outside the CDR3, taken from reference TRBV19 and TRBJ1-1): DGGITQSPKYLFRKEGQNVTLSCEQNLNHDAMYWYRQDPGQGLRLIYYSQIVNDFQKGDIAEGYSVSREKKESFPLTVTSAQKNPTAFYLCASLEQGHTEAFFGQGTRLTVV.

This clonotype was recorded a few times. This sequence joins TRBV20-1 and TRBJ2-7; D is possibly TRBD2 (6 bases). The CDR3 runs 12 residues. Germline assignment: CDR1 DFQATT and CDR2 SNEGSKA (reference sequence). V dropped 6 bases and J dropped 6 bases, with 15 bases sitting between them. The CDR3 DNA is TGCAGTGCCTATGGAGGGCGAAGCGAGCAGTACTTC. This gives the protein CSAYGGRSEQYF.

This clonotype was detected many times. The rearrangement uses TRBV20-1 and TRBJ2-5; TRBD2 is a possible D gene (6 bases). There are 12 residues in the CDR3. In germline, CDR1 is DFQATT, CDR2 SNEGSKA (reference sequence). The V and J ends lost 5 bases and 5 bases respectively, with 12 bases between them. The CDR3 loop reads CSAGTAGETQYF. Written as DNA, the CDR3 is TGCAGTGCTGGGACCGCGGGGGAGACCCAGTACTTC.

This clonotype was counted many times. The V and J genes are TRBV12-3 or TRBV12-4 and TRBJ1-5; the D is unclear. The CDR3 length is 16 residues. The ends were cut back, 5 bases at V and 3 bases at J, with 17 bases in the middle. CDR3 coding DNA: TGTGCCAGCAGTCCCTCGACATTTACCCTCAATCAGCCCCAGCATTTT. Translating gives CASSPSTFTLNQPQHF.

This clonotype appeared once. A junction boundary mismatches the germline segment, possibly from a read error. The chain carries TRBV2 and TRBJ2-5, with D unresolved. This CDR3 comprises 13 residues. Germline V gene lookup returns CDR1 SNHLY and CDR2 FYNNEI. DNA of the CDR3: TGTGCCGGCAGTTTCTCCATACGAGAGACCCAGTACTTC. Residues: CAGSFSIRETQYF.

In its sample, this clonotype was seen many times. The chain uses TRBV25-1 and TRBJ2-7; the D gene is possibly TRBD1 (6 bases). CDR3 size: 16 residues. Germline V lookup: CDR1 MGHDK, CDR2 SYGVNS. Between the trimmed V and J ends, which lost 2 bases and 0 bases, there was a span of 14 bases. CDR3 amino acids: CASSERGGGSSYEQYF. The CDR3 DNA sequence: TGTGCCAGCAGTGAAAGAGGGGGTGGAAGCTCCTACGAGCAGTACTTC.

The chain has TRBV6-1 and TRBJ1-2; 9 bases line up with TRBD1. This CDR3 contains 12 residues. Germline V gene sequence: CDR1 MNHNS, CDR2 SASEGT. V lost 10 bases to trimming and J lost 4 bases; unmatched junction nucleotides: 4. The DNA for the CDR3 is TGTGCCACCTCGGACAGGGGCTATGGCTACACCTTC. It encodes CATSDRGYGYTF.

This clonotype was seen repeatedly, ten times or more. V gene TRBV6-5 combines with J gene TRBJ1-2; 9 bases map to TRBD1. The CDR3 is made up of 13 amino acids. Germline V gene data show CDR1 as MNHEY and CDR2 as SVGAGI. The V gene end was trimmed by 2 bases and the J gene end by 7 bases; junction bases not matched to a gene: 2. The CDR3 sequence: CASSYEDRGGYTF. The CDR3 region has the DNA TGTGCCAGCAGTTACGAGGACAGGGGTGGCTACACCTTC.

In this sample, this clonotype turned up many times. The chain joins TRBV11-2 to TRBJ2-6; possibly TRBD2 for D (5 bases). V lost 4 bases and J 0 bases, leaving 7 bases between the germline ends. Germline assignment: CDR1 SGHAT and CDR2 FQNNGV. The CDR3 extends over 15 amino acids. DNA for the CDR3: TGTGCCAGCAGCTCCCGGGGCTCTGGGGCCAACGTCCTGACTTTC. Translated, it gives CASSSRGSGANVLTF.

This clonotype occurred many times. This chain uses TRBV18 with TRBJ1-5, with D possibly TRBD1 on 5 matching bases. Per germline, CDR1 KGHSH and CDR2 LQKENI. There are 15 residues in the CDR3. V was cut by 6 bases and J by 0 bases, with 12 bases left in between. CDR3 sequence (DNA): TGTGCCAGCTCGAACGGACACAATAGCAATCAGCCCCAGCATTTT. Translation gives CASSNGHNSNQPQHF. The full variable domain, its missing parts supplied by reference TRBV18 and TRBJ1-5, is NAGVMQNPRHLVRRRGQEARLRCSPMKGHSHVYWYRQLPEEGLKFMVYLQKENIIDESGMPKERFSAEFPKEGPSILRIQQVVRGDSAAYFCASSNGHNSNQPQHFGDGTRLSIL.

The rearrangement joins TRBV6-5 to TRBJ1-2; D uncertain. Germline V lookup: CDR1 MNHEY, CDR2 SVGAGI. Trimming shortened V by 0 bases and J by 5 bases, and 10 bases separated the two germline ends. The CDR3 has 14 amino acids. The CDR3 sequence: CASSYSPDLYGYTF. For the CDR3, the DNA is TGTGCCAGCAGTTACTCTCCGGATCTGTATGGCTACACCTTC.

This clonotype was observed many times. V usage is TRBV12-3 or TRBV12-4 and J usage is TRBJ2-5; 10 positions match TRBD2. V shed 4 bases and J 5 bases; nucleotides not matched to a gene: 7. The CDR3 is 15 amino acids. The CDR3 reads CASSYRAGGQETQYF. CDR3 bases: TGTGCCAGCAGTTATCGAGCGGGAGGGCAGGAGACCCAGTACTTC.

This clonotype was found many times. V is TRBV28 and J is TRBJ2-7, with D perhaps TRBD1 (5 bases). Germline V gives CDR1 MDHEN, CDR2 SYDVKM. This CDR3 is 12 amino acids long. V was cut by 6 bases and J by 4 bases, with 10 bases left in between. The CDR3 DNA reads as TGTGCCAGCAGCGCCGGACAATACGAGCAGTACTTC. This translates into CASSAGQYEQYF.

This clonotype was seen ten or more times. The chain links TRBV28 to TRBJ2-7; TRBD1 aligns across 7 bases. The germline gives CDR1 MDHEN, CDR2 SYDVKM. The CDR3 spans 15 residues. V lost 9 bases and J lost 0; bases outside the gene matches: 11. CDR3 in amino acids: CASSKNRGHSYEQYF. In DNA, the CDR3 is TGTGCCAGTAGCAAGAACAGGGGCCACTCCTACGAGCAGTACTTC. The full variable domain, rest sourced from reference TRBV28 and TRBJ2-7, is DVKVTQSSRYLVKRTGEKVFLECVQDMDHENMFWYRQDPGLGLRLIYFSYDVKMKEKGDIPEGYSVSREKKERFSLILESASTNQTSMYLCASSKNRGHSYEQYFGPGTRLTVT.

This clonotype has just a few counts. V is TRBV6-1 and J is TRBJ1-5; a possible D gene is TRBD1 (5 bases). The CDR3 covers 13 residues. Deletions cut 5 bases from V and 6 bases from J, with 11 bases between. Germline V lookup: CDR1 MNHNS, CDR2 SASEGT. The CDR3 here is CASSQGDGQPQHF. In DNA form, the CDR3 reads TGTGCCAGCAGTCAGGGCGACGGTCAGCCCCAGCATTTT.

This clonotype was observed many times. The rearrangement uses TRBV10-2 and TRBJ2-7; D is uncertain. Germline CDR1 WSHSY, CDR2 SAAADI. V dropped 4 bases and J dropped 5 bases, with 6 bases sitting between them. The CDR3 has 11 residues. The CDR3 sequence is CASSGVHEQYF. Here the CDR3 DNA reads TGCGCCAGCAGTGGAGTCCACGAGCAGTACTTC.

Only one count was recorded for this clonotype. The junction differs from germline at one of its ends, possibly a read error. The chain employs TRBV24-1 and TRBJ2-6; TRBD1 matches at 9 bases. The CDR3 loop spans 18 amino acids. Per germline, CDR1 KGHDR and CDR2 SFDVKD. The CDR3 region is CATSGPGTGNPGSNVLTF. The DNA for the CDR3 is TGTGCCACCAGTGGGCCGGGGACAGGGAATCCTGGGTCCAACGTTCTGACTTTC.

This clonotype has ten or more counts. This chain links TRBV19 with TRBJ1-5; no reliable D call. This CDR3 contains 12 residues. Germline CDR1 LNHDA, CDR2 SQIVND (reference sequence). Deletions cut 3 bases from V and 3 bases from J, with 3 bases between. CDR3 DNA sequence: TGTGCCAGTAGTATGGCCAATCAGCCCCAGCATTTT. Residues: CASSMANQPQHF. Based on the CDR3 plus reference TRBV19 and TRBJ1-5, the full variable domain is DGGITQSPKYLFRKEGQNVTLSCEQNLNHDAMYWYRQDPGQGLRLIYYSQIVNDFQKGDIAEGYSVSREKKESFPLTVTSAQKNPTAFYLCASSMANQPQHFGDGTRLSIL.